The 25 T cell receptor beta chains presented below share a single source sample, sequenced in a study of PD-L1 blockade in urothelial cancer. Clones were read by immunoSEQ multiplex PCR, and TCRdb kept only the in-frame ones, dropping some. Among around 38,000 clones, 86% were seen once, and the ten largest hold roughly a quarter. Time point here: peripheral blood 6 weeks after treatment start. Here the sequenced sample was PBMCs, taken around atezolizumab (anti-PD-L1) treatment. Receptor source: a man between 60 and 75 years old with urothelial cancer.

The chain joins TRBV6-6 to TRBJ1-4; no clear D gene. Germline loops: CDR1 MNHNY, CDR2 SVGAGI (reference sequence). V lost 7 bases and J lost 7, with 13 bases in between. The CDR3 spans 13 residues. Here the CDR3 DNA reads TGTGCCAGCAACCCCCCTAGGAGTGAAAAACTGTTTTTT. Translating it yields CASNPPRSEKLFF.

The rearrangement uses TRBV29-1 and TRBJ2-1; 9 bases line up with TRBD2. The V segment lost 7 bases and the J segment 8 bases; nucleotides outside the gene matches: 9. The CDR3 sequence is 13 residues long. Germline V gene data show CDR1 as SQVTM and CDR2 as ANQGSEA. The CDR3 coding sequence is TGCAGCGATTCTAGCGGGATGGGCTATGAGCAGTTCTTC. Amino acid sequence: CSDSSGMGYEQFF.

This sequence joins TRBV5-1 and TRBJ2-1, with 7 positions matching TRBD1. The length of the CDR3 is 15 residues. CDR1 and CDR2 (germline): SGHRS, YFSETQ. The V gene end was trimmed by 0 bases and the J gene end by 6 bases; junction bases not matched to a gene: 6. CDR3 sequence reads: CASSLGQGNTNEQFF. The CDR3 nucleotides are TGCGCCAGCAGCTTGGGACAGGGAAACACCAATGAGCAGTTCTTC.

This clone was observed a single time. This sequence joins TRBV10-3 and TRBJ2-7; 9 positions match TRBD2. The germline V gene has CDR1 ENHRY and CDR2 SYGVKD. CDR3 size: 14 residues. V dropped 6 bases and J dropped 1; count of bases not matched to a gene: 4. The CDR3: CAISPAGGSYEQYF. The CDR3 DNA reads TGTGCCATCAGCCCAGCGGGGGGATCCTACGAGCAGTACTTC.

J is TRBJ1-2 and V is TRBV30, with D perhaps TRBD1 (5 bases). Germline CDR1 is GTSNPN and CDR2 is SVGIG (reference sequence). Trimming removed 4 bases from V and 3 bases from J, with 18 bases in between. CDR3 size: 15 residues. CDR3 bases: TGTGCCTGGAACCCCCAGGAGGGGACTTACTATGGCTACACCTTC. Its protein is CAWNPQEGTYYGYTF.

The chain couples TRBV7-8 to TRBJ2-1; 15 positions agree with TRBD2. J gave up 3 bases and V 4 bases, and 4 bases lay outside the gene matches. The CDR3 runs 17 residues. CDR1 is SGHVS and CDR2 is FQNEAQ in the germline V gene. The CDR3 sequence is CASSSGLAGGFYNEQFF. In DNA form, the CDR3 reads TGTGCCAGCAGCTCGGGACTAGCGGGGGGATTCTACAATGAGCAGTTCTTC.

Here the CDR3 reads CASSLDSRSYEQYF. CDR3 DNA sequence: TGTGCCAGCAGCTTAGATTCTCGCTCCTACGAGCAGTACTTC. The chain joins TRBV7-2 to TRBJ2-7; no reliable D call. CDR1 is SGHTA and CDR2 is FQGNSA in the germline V gene. Trimming pared 1 base from V and 0 bases from J, leaving 7 bases between. The CDR3 is made up of 14 amino acids.

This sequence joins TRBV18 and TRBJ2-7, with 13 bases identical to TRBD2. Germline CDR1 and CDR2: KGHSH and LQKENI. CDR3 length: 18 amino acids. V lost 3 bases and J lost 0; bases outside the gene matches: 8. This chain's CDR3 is CASSPLRTSGGSSYEQYF. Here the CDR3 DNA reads TGTGCCAGCTCACCTCTTCGGACTAGCGGGGGTAGCTCCTACGAGCAGTACTTC. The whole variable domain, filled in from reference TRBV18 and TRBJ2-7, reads NAGVMQNPRHLVRRRGQEARLRCSPMKGHSHVYWYRQLPEEGLKFMVYLQKENIIDESGMPKERFSAEFPKEGPSILRIQQVVRGDSAAYFCASSPLRTSGGSSYEQYFGPGTRLTVT.

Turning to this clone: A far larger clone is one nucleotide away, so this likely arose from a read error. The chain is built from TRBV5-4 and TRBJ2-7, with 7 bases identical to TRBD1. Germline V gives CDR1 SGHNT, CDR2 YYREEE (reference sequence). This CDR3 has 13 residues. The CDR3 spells CASSQRTGREQYF. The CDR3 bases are TGCGCCAGCAGCCAACGGACAGGTCGCGAGCAGTACTTC.

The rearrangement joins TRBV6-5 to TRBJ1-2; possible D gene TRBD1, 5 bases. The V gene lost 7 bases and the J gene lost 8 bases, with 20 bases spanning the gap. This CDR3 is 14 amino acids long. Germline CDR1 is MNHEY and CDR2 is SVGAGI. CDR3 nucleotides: TGTGCCAGCACAAAAACCGGCAGGGTAGGGGGCTACACCTTC. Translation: CASTKTGRVGGYTF.

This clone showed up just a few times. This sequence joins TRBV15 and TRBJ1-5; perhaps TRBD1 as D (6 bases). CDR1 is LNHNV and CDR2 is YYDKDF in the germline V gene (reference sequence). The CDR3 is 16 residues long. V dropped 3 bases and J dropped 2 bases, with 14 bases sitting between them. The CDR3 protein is CATSRGSNRGNQPQHF. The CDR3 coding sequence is TGTGCCACCAGCAGGGGGTCGAACAGGGGCAATCAGCCCCAGCATTTT.

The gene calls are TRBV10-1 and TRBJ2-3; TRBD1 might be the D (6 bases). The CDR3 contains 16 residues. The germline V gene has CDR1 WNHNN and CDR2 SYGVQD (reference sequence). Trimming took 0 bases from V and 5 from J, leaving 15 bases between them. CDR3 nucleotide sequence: TGCGCCAGCAGTGAGTCGGGGGCCGTGGAGAAAGATACGCAGTATTTT. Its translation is CASSESGAVEKDTQYF.

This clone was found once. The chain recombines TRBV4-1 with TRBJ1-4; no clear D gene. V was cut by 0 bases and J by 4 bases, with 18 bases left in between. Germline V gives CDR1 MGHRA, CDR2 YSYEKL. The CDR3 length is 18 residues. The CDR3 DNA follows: TGCGCCAGCAGCCAAGAGTCGGGAGGGTTCATCCTTAATGAAAAACTGTTTTTT. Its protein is CASSQESGGFILNEKLFF.

The CDR3 is CASSLSGATEAFF. CDR3 sequence (DNA): TGTGCCAGCAGCTTATCTGGAGCCACTGAAGCTTTCTTT. The V and J genes are TRBV7-9 and TRBJ1-1; D is ambiguous. This CDR3 has 13 amino acids. Between the trimmed V and J ends, which lost 2 bases and 4 bases, there was a span of 8 bases. Germline V gene data show CDR1 as SEHNR and CDR2 as FQNEAQ (reference sequence). The complete variable domain, with remaining parts taken from reference TRBV7-9 and TRBJ1-1, reads DTGVSQNPRHKITKRGQNVTFRCDPISEHNRLYWYRQTLGQGPEFLTYFQNEAQLEKSRLLSDRFSAERPKGSFSTLEIQRTEQGDSAMYLCASSLSGATEAFFGQGTRLTVV.

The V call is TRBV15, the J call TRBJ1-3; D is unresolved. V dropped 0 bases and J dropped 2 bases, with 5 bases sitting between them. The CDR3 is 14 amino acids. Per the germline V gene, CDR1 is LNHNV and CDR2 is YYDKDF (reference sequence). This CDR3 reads CATSRDRAGNTIYF. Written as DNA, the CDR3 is TGTGCCACCAGCAGAGATAGAGCTGGAAACACCATATATTTT.

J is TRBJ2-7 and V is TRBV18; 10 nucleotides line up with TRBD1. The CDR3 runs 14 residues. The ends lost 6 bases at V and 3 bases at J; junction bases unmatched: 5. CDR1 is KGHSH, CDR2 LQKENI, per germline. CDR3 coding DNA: TGTGCCAGCTCTCCCGGACAGGGGGACTACGAGCAGTACTTC. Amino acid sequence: CASSPGQGDYEQYF. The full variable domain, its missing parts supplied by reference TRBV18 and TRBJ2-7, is NAGVMQNPRHLVRRRGQEARLRCSPMKGHSHVYWYRQLPEEGLKFMVYLQKENIIDESGMPKERFSAEFPKEGPSILRIQQVVRGDSAAYFCASSPGQGDYEQYFGPGTRLTVT.

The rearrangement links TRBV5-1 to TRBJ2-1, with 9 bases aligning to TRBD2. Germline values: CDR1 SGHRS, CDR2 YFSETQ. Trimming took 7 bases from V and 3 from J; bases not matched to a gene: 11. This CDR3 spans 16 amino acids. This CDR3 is CASQSGSGGLYNEQFF. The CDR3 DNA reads TGCGCCAGCCAATCCGGGAGCGGGGGGCTCTACAATGAGCAGTTCTTC.

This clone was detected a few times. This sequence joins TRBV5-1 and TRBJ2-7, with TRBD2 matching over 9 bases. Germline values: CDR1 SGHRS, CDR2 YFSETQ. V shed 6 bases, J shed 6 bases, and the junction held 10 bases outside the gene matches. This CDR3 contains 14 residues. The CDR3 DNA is TGCGCCAGCACTTCTAGCGGGACCTCGTCCGAGCAGTACTTC. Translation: CASTSSGTSSEQYF.

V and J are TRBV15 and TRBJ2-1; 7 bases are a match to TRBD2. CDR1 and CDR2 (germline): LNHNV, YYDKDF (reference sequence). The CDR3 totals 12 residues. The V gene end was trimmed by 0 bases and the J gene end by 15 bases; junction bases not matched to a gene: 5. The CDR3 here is CATSRDRRELFF. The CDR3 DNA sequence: TGTGCCACCAGCAGAGATCGGCGGGAGTTGTTCTTC.

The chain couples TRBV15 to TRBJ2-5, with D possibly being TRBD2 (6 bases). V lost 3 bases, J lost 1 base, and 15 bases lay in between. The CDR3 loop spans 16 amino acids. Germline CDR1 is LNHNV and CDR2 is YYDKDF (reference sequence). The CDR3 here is CATSSLLRDLQETQYF. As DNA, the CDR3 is TGTGCCACCAGCAGCCTCCTGCGGGACCTCCAAGAGACCCAGTACTTC.

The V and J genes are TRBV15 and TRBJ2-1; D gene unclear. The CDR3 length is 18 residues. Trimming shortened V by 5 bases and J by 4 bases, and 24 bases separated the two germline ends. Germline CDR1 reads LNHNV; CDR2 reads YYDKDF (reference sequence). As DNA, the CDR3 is TGTGCCACCAGCGCCCGGTTTGGTGCCGCTCACGAATACAATGAGCAGTTCTTC. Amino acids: CATSARFGAAHEYNEQFF.

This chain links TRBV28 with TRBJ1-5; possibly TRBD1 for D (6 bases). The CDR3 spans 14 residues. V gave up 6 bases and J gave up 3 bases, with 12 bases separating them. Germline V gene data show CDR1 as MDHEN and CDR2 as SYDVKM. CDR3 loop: CASSNRENNQPQHF. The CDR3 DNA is TGTGCCAGCAGCAACAGGGAAAACAATCAGCCCCAGCATTTT.

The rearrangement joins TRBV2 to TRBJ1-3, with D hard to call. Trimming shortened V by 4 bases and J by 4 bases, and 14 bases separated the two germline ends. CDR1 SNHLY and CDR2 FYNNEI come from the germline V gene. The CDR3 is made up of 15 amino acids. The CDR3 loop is CASSGLTVSGNTIYF. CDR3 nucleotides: TGTGCCAGCAGTGGTTTAACAGTGAGCGGAAACACCATATATTTT.

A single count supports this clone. The CDR3 protein is CASSFLSLGRANYGYTF. In DNA form, the CDR3 reads TGTGCCAGCAGTTTCCTCAGCCTCGGCAGGGCTAACTATGGCTACACCTTC. This chain joins TRBV27 and TRBJ1-2; the D gene is possibly TRBD1 (5 bases). The CDR3 has 17 residues. Trimming left V 3 bases short and J 0 bases short, with 17 bases between. Germline CDR1 reads MNHEY; CDR2 reads SMNVEV (reference sequence).

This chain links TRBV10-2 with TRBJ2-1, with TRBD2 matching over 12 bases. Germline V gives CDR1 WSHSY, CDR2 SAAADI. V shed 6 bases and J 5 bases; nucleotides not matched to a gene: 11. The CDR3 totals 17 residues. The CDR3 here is CASSRGLAGFIDNEQFF. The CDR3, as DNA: TGCGCCAGCAGCCGAGGACTAGCGGGATTTATAGACAATGAGCAGTTCTTC.